One sample yielded the 19 T cell receptor beta chains listed below, sequenced in a study of blood T cells in healthy people across ages. Together with a sample-barcoded 5' primer, a J-beta primer mix was included in a second PCR lasting about 6 to 11 cycles. TCRdb recomputed calls from the 5' RACE reads with MiXCR, one row per CDR3 protein. The sample consists of some 800,000 distinct CDR3 sequences, roughly 25% of them appearing once. The data also belong to a second study, concerning T cells of mothers and their children.

The material sequenced was blood. The receptor source for this set is a boy between 10 and 17 years old in good health.

The chain couples TRBV29-1 to TRBJ1-1; D may be TRBD1 (6 bases). The germline CDR1 and CDR2 sequences are SQVTM and ANQGSEA. V gave up 6 bases and J gave up 1 base, with 18 bases separating them. The CDR3 length is 15 residues. CDR3 bases: TGCAGCGTCACCCTCAGGGGTCCTGAGAACACTGAAGCTTTCTTT. Amino acid sequence: CSVTLRGPENTEAFF.

The chain carries TRBV9 and TRBJ2-5; no clear D gene. The CDR3 length is 14 residues. CDR1 is SGDLS and CDR2 is YYNGEE in the germline V gene. The V end lost 3 bases, the J end lost 5 bases, and 14 bases lay between the germline ends. CDR3 nucleotide sequence: TGTGCCAGCAGCGGGGTCCAGTTGACGGAGACCCAGTACTTC. Its protein is CASSGVQLTETQYF.

This clonotype was picked up a small number of times. J is TRBJ1-1 and V is TRBV21-1. TRBV21-1 is described as a pseudogene. The CDR3 is made up of 14 amino acids. DNA for the CDR3: TGTGCCAGCAGCAAAAGGTTCCTGAACACTGAAGCTTTCTTT. This sequence encodes CASSKRFLNTEAFF.

This clonotype was seen more than once but under ten times. V is TRBV20-1 and J is TRBJ2-3; no firm D call. CDR3 size: 14 residues. V was trimmed by 6 bases and J by 6 bases, leaving 19 bases between them. The germline V gene has CDR1 DFQATT and CDR2 SNEGSKA (reference sequence). The CDR3 loop reads CSAAGGHLGDTQYF. The CDR3 nucleotides read TGCAGTGCGGCCGGTGGCCATCTGGGGGATACGCAGTATTTT.

CDR3 nucleotide sequence: TGTGCCAGCAGCCCACAGGGGACTAGCACATCCTACGAGCAGTACTTC. This translates into CASSPQGTSTSYEQYF. The chain recombines TRBV3-1 with TRBJ2-5, with TRBD2 matching 9 bases. The J call is in doubt because the DNA end fits TRBJ2-7 better. The CDR3 has 16 residues. The germline V gene has CDR1 LGHDT and CDR2 YNNKEL (reference sequence).

This clonotype was counted only a few times. The chain combines TRBV7-9 with TRBJ1-2, with 8 bases lining up with TRBD1. The CDR3 has 15 amino acids. Germline loops: CDR1 SEHNR, CDR2 FQNEAQ (reference sequence). The V gene end was trimmed by 1 base and the J gene end by 6 bases; junction bases not matched to a gene: 7. The CDR3 DNA is TGTGCCAGCAGCTTAGAGGGCAGGGGGCTAGATGGCTACACCTTC. Translation gives CASSLEGRGLDGYTF. Full variable domain (outside the CDR3, taken from reference TRBV7-9 and TRBJ1-2): DTGVSQNPRHKITKRGQNVTFRCDPISEHNRLYWYRQTLGQGPEFLTYFQNEAQLEKSRLLSDRFSAERPKGSFSTLEIQRTEQGDSAMYLCASSLEGRGLDGYTFGSGTRLTVV.

This clonotype has a single count. The chain links TRBV27 to TRBJ1-5, with D possibly TRBD1 on 5 matching bases. Germline CDR1 reads MNHEY; CDR2 reads SMNVEV (reference sequence). The CDR3 is 15 amino acids. V was shortened by 6 bases and J by 11 bases, with 23 bases between the two germline ends. CDR3 residues: CASSSLGGVLNSQHF. The DNA for the CDR3 is TGTGCCAGCAGCTCTCTAGGAGGGGTTCTGAATTCCCAGCATTTT.

The rearrangement uses TRBV6-5 and TRBJ2-1; 8 nucleotides line up with TRBD1. Germline loops: CDR1 MNHEY, CDR2 SVGAGI. This CDR3 region has 15 residues. V lost 5 bases and J lost 9; bases outside the gene matches: 12. Here the CDR3 DNA reads TGTGCCAGCAGTACAACCGGGACAGGTATTCTTGAGCAGTTCTTC. It codes for CASSTTGTGILEQFF.

Worth noting for this clonotype: This may arise from a read error, as a much more abundant clone is one base away. V gene TRBV12-3 or TRBV12-4 combines with J gene TRBJ1-1; TRBD1 might be the D (6 bases). CDR3 length equals 12 residues. The CDR3 coding sequence is TGTGCCTGCAGCCCAGGACAGTTGGAGGCTTTCTTT. Amino acids: CACSPGQLEAFF.

This sequence joins TRBV12-3 or TRBV12-4 and TRBJ1-5; D gene unclear. Trimming took 2 bases from V and 2 from J, leaving 7 bases between them. The CDR3 is 14 residues long. The CDR3 loop is CASSLMWGNQPQHF. CDR3 coding DNA: TGTGCCAGCAGTTTAATGTGGGGCAATCAGCCCCAGCATTTT.

This chain connects TRBV4-3 to TRBJ2-5; D call uncertain. The DNA end is more similar to TRBJ2-1, so the J call may be wrong. Germline V gene data show CDR1 as LGHNA and CDR2 as YSLEER. The CDR3 sequence is 13 residues long. The CDR3 protein is CASSQGERREQFF. In DNA form, the CDR3 reads TGCGCCAGCAGCCAAGGAGAGAGACGGGAGCAGTTCTTC.

This clonotype appeared a single time. The chain combines TRBV7-3 with TRBJ2-2; D perhaps matches TRBD2 (6 bases). Germline loops: CDR1 SGHTA, CDR2 FQGTGA. Trimming stripped 5 bases from V and 5 bases from J, with 12 bases between. The CDR3 runs 14 residues. CDR3 protein: CASSLLGGTGELFF. DNA for the CDR3: TGTGCCAGCAGCCTCTTAGGAGGGACCGGGGAGCTGTTTTTT.

This chain links TRBV29-1 with TRBJ2-3, with D possibly matching TRBD2 (5 bases). Germline loops: CDR1 SQVTM, CDR2 ANQGSEA. V dropped 6 bases and J dropped 0 bases, with 22 bases sitting between them. The CDR3 loop spans 17 amino acids. The CDR3 bases are TGCAGCGTCCTATGGGTGGGCGGGCCCACTAGCACAGATACGCAGTATTTT. Its protein product is CSVLWVGGPTSTDTQYF.

This clonotype was counted ten times or more. The V gene is TRBV7-9, the J gene TRBJ2-1; D gene uncertain. CDR3 length: 11 amino acids. V was shortened by 1 base and J by 10 bases, with 5 bases between the two germline ends. Germline CDR1 reads SEHNR; CDR2 reads FQNEAQ (reference sequence). The DNA for the CDR3 is TGTGCCAGCAGCTTAGGGGTCGAGCAGTTCTTC. It is translated as CASSLGVEQFF.

This clonotype turned up a few times. The chain links TRBV20-1 to TRBJ1-5; the D gene is possibly TRBD1 (5 bases). This CDR3 has 15 residues. V lost 2 bases and J 0 bases, leaving 11 bases between the germline ends. CDR1 DFQATT and CDR2 SNEGSKA come from the germline V gene (reference sequence). CDR3 DNA sequence: TGCAGTGCTAGATACAGGTTGAATAGCAATCAGCCCCAGCATTTT. Its translation is CSARYRLNSNQPQHF.

This clonotype was found a few times. The chain has TRBV15 and TRBJ1-2; weak D call: TRBD1 (6 bases). The length of the CDR3 is 14 residues. The germline V gene encodes CDR1 LNHNV and CDR2 YYDKDF (reference sequence). Trimming cost V 2 bases and J 8 bases, with 15 bases left between them. For the CDR3, the DNA is TGTGCCACCAGCAGAACCCCGACAGGTACCGGCTACACCTTC. Its protein product is CATSRTPTGTGYTF.

This clonotype was counted between two and nine times. This chain links TRBV7-8 with TRBJ2-1; TRBD1 is a possible D gene (5 bases). The length of the CDR3 is 15 residues. The V gene's germline CDR1 is SGHVS and CDR2 FQNEAQ. Trimming removed 4 bases from V and 7 bases from J, with 17 bases in between. CDR3 in DNA: TGTGCCAGCAGCTCCCCCGACAGTCCAGAAAATGAGCAGTTCTTC. Translated, it gives CASSSPDSPENEQFF.

This clonotype was counted between two and nine times. V gene TRBV28 combines with J gene TRBJ2-1; 9 bases are shared with TRBD2. The CDR3 is 17 amino acids. V lost 9 bases, J lost 3 bases, and 15 bases stayed unmatched. CDR1 is MDHEN, CDR2 SYDVKM, per germline. Written as DNA, the CDR3 is TGTGCCAGTTTTGAATCCGGGACTAGCTATAACTACAATGAGCAGTTCTTC. Its translation is CASFESGTSYNYNEQFF.

The V and J genes are TRBV6-5 and TRBJ1-4, with 7 bases aligning to TRBD1. Trimming removed 4 bases from V and 6 bases from J; junction bases left unmatched: 14. CDR3 length equals 17 residues. CDR1 and CDR2 (germline): MNHEY, SVGAGI. The CDR3 loop reads CASSFTGEARRDEKLFF. Written as DNA, the CDR3 is TGTGCCAGCAGTTTTACAGGGGAGGCACGGCGGGATGAAAAACTGTTTTTT.